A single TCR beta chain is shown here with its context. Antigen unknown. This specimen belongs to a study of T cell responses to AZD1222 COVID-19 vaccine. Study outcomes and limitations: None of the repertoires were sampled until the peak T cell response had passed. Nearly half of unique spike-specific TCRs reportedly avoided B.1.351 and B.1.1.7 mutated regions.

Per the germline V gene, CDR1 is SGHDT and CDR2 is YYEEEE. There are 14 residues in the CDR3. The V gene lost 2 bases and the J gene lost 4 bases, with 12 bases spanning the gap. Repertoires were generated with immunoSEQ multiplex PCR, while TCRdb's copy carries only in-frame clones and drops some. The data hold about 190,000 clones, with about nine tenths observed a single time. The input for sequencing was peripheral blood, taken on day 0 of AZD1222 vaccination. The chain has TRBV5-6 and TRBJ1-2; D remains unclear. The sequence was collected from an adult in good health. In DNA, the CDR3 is TGTGCCAGCAGCTTCGGGCGCGGAGGCTATGGCTACACCTTC. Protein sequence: CASSFGRGGYGYTF.